The clone carrying this T cell receptor (beta chain) was seen many times. Antigen: not known. The record originates from a study of tumor and adjacent non-tumor tissue in lung cancer. This sample's RNA came from whole unsorted tissue. TCRbeta libraries were built with three rounds of nested PCR, modified from ARM-PCR. MiXCR was run by TCRdb on the multiplex PCR reads, yielding one entry per CDR3 protein. The data show about 93,000 distinct CDR3 sequences, just over 65% seen once. Germline V gene sequence: CDR1 MNHEY, CDR2 SVGAGI. The CDR3 consists of 18 residues. The J segment lost 8 bases and the V segment lost 2 bases, leaving 17 bases of the junction unmatched. Notes on the study in general: In normal lung, the top 100 clones were significantly more dominant than in tumor. TCR diversity was significantly greater in tumor than normal lung tissue.

The sequenced sample was lung tumor tissue. The chain has TRBV6-5 and TRBJ2-2; TRBD2 agrees at 7 bases. The sequence derives from a man aged 60 to 75 with non-small cell lung cancer. The CDR3 loop is CASSYSPRMAREAGELFF. The CDR3, as DNA: TGTGCCAGCAGTTACAGCCCTAGGATGGCTCGGGAGGCTGGGGAGCTGTTTTTT.